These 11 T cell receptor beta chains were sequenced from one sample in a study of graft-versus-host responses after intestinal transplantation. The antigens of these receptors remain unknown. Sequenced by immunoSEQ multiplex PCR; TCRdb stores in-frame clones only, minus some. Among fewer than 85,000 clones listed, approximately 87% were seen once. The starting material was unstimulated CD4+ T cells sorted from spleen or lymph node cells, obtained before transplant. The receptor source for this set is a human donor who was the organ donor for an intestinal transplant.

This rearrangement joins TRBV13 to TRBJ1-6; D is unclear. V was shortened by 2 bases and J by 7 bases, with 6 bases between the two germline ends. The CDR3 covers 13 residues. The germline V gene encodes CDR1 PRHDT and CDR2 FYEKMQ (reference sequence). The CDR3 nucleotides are TGTGCCAGCAGCTTAAGAGGGAATTCACCCCTCCACTTT. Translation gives CASSLRGNSPLHF.

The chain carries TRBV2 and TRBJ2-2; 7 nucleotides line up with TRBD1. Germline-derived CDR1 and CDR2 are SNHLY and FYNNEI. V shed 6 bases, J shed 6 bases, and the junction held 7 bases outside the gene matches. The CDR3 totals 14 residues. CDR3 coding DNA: TGTGCCAGCAGCCGACAGGGTCGCTCCGGGGAGCTGTTTTTT. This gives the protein CASSRQGRSGELFF.

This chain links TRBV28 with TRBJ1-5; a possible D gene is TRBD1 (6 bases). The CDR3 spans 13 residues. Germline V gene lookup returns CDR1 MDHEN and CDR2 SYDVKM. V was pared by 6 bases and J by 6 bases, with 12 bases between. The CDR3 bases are TGTGCCAGCAGAGCCGGGACATCTCAGCCCCAGCATTTT. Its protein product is CASRAGTSQPQHF.

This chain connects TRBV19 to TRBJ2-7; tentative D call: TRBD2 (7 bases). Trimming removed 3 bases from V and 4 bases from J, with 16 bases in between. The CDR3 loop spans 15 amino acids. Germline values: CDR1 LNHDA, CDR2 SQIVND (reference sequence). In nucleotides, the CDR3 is TGTGCCAGTAGTATCGAGTGGCGGGGGCTGTACGAGCAGTACGTC. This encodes CASSIEWRGLYEQYV.

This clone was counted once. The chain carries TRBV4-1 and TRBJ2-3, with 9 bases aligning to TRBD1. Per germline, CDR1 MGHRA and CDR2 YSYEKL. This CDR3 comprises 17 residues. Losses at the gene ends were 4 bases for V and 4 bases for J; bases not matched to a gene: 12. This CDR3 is CASSPRPGQGGADTQYF. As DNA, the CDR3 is TGCGCCAGCAGCCCCAGACCGGGACAGGGAGGCGCAGATACGCAGTATTTT.

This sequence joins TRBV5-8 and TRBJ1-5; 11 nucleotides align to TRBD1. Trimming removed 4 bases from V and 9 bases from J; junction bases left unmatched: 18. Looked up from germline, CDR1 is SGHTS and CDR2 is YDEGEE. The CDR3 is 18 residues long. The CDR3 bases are TGTGCCAGCAGCCCCCGGGACAGGGGGTCGCAAGGATCAGGGCCCCAGCATTTT. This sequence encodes CASSPRDRGSQGSGPQHF.

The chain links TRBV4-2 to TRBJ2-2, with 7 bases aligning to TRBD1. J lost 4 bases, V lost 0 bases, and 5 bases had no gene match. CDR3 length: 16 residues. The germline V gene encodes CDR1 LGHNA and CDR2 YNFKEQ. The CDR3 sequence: CASSQERHRGTGELFF. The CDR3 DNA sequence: TGTGCCAGCAGCCAAGAAAGGCACAGGGGCACCGGGGAGCTGTTTTTT.

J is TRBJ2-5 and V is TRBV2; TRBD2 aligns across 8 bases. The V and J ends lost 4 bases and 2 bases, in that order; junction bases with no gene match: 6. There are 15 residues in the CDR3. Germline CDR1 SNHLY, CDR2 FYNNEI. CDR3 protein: CASSVGGAWQETQYF. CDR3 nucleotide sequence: TGTGCCAGCAGTGTCGGGGGGGCCTGGCAAGAGACCCAGTACTTC.

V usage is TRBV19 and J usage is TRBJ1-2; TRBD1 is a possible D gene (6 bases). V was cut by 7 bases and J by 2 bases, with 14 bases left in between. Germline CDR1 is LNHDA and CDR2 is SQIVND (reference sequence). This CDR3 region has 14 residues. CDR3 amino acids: CASMGRQENYGYTF. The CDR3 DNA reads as TGTGCCAGTATGGGGCGACAGGAAAACTATGGCTACACCTTC.

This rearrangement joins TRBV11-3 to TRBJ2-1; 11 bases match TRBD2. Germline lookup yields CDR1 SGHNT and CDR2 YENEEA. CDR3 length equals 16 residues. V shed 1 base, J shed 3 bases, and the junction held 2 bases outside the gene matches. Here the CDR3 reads CASSLGLAGGYNEQFF. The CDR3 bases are TGTGCCAGCAGCTTAGGCCTAGCGGGGGGCTACAATGAGCAGTTCTTC.

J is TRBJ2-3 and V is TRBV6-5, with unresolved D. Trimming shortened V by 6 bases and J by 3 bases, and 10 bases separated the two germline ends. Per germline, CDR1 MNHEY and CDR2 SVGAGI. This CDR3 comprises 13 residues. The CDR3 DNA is TGTGCCAGCAGCCGAGATACGACAGATACGCAGTATTTT. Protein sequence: CASSRDTTDTQYF.